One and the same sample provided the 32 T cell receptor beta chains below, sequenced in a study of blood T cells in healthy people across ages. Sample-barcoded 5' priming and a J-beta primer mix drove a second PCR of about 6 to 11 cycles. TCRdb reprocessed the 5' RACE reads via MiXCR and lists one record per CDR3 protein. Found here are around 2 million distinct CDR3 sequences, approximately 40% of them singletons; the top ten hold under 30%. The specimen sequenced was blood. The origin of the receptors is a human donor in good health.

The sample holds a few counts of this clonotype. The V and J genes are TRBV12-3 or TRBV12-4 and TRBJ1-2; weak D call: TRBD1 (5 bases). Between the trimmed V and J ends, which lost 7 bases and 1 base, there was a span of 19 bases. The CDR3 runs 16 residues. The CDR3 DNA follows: TGTGCCAGCACCCTATGGGGTAGGGGATTTAACTATGGCTACACCTTC. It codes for CASTLWGRGFNYGYTF.

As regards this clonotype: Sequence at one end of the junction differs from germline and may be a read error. CDR3: CASSFGGGTDMQYF. In DNA form, the CDR3 reads TGTGCCAGCAGTTTCGGCGGAGGCACAGATATGCAGTATTTT. The J gene is TRBJ2-3, the V gene TRBV12-3 or TRBV12-4, with a tentative D call TRBD2 (5 bases). The CDR3 is 14 amino acids.

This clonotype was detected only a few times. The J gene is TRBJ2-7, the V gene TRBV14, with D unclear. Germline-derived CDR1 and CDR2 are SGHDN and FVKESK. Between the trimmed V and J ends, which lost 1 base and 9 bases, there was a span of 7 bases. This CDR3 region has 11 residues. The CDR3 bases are TGTGCCAGCAGCCAAGGCCCAGTGCAGTACTTC. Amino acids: CASSQGPVQYF. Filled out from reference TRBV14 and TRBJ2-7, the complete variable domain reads EAGVTQFPSHSVIEKGQTVTLRCDPISGHDNLYWYRRVMGKEIKFLLHFVKESKQDESGMPNNRFLAERTGGTYSTLKVQPAELEDSGVYFCASSQGPVQYFGPGTRLTVT.

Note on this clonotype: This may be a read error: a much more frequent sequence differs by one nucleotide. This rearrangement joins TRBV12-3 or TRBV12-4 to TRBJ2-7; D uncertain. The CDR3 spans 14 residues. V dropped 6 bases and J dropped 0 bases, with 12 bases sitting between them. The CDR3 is CASRFGPNSYEQYF. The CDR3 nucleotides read TGTGCCAGCAGGTTTGGGCCAAACTCCTACGAGCAGTACTTC.

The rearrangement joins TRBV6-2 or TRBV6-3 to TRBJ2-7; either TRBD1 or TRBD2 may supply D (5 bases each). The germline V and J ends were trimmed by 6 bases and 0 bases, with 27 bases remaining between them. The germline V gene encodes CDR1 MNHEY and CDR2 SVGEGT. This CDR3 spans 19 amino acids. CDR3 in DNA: TGTGCCAGCAGCGCCACTGGGGACCCTAGTTTTCTCGGCTCCTACGAGCAGTACTTC. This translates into CASSATGDPSFLGSYEQYF.

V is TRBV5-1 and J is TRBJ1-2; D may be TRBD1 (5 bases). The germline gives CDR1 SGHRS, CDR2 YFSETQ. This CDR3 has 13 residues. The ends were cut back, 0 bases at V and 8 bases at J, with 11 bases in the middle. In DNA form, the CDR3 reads TGCGCCAGCAGCTTGGTTGACAGTGGCGGCTACACCTTC. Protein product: CASSLVDSGGYTF.

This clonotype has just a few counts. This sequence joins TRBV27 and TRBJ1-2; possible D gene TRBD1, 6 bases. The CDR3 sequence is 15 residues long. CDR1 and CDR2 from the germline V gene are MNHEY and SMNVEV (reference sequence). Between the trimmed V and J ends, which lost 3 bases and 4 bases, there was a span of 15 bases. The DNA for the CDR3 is TGTGCCAGCAGTTTGGTAGGGGGGAGCTTCTATGGCTACACCTTC. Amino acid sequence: CASSLVGGSFYGYTF.

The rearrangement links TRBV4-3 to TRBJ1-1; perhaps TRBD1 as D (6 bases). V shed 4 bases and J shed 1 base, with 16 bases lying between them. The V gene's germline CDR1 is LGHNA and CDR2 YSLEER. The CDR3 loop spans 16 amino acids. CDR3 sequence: CASSRLPGHENTEAFF. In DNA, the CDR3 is TGCGCCAGCAGCCGCCTTCCGGGACACGAGAACACTGAAGCTTTCTTT.

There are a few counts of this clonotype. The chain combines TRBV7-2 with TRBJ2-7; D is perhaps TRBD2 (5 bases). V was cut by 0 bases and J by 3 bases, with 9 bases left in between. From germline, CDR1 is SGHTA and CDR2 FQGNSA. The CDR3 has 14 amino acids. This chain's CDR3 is CASSLADGIYEQYF. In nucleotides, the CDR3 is TGTGCCAGCAGCTTAGCGGACGGGATCTACGAGCAGTACTTC.

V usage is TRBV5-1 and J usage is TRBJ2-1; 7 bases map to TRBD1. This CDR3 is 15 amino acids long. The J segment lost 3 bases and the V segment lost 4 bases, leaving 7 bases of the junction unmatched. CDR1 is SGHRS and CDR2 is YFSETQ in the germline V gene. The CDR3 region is CASSATGQDYNEQFF. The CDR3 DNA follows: TGCGCCAGCAGCGCGACAGGGCAGGACTACAATGAGCAGTTCTTC. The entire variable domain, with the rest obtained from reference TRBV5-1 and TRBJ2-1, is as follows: KAGVTQTPRYLIKTRGQQVTLSCSPISGHRSVSWYQQTPGQGLQFLFEYFSETQRNKGNFPGRFSGRQFSNSRSEMNVSTLELGDSALYLCASSATGQDYNEQFFGPGTRLTVL.

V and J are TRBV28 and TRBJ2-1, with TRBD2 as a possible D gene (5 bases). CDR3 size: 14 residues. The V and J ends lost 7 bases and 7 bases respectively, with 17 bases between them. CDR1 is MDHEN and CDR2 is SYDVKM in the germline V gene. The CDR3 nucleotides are TGTGCCAGCACCAACGGCCCTCCGGGGAATGAGCAGTTCTTC. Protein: CASTNGPPGNEQFF. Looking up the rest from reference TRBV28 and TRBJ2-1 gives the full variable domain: DVKVTQSSRYLVKRTGEKVFLECVQDMDHENMFWYRQDPGLGLRLIYFSYDVKMKEKGDIPEGYSVSREKKERFSLILESASTNQTSMYLCASTNGPPGNEQFFGPGTRLTVL.

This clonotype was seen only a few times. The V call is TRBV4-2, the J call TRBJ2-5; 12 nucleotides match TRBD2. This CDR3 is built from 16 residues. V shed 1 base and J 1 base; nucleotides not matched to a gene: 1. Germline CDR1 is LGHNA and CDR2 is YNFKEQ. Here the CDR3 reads CASSQGTSGIQETQYF. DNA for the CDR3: TGTGCCAGCAGCCAAGGGACTAGCGGGATCCAAGAGACCCAGTACTTC.

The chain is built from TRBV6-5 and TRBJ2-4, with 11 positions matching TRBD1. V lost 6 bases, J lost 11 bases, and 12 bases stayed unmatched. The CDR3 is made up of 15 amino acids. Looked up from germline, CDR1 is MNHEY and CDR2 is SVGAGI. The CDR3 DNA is TGTGCCAGCAGCCTAATTCCCGGGACAGGGGGAGTTCAGTACTTC. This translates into CASSLIPGTGGVQYF.

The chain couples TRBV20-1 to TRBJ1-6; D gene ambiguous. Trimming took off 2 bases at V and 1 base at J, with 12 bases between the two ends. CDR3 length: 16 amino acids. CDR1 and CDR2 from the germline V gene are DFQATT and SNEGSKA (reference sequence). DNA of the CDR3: TGCAGTGCTAGATCGTGGGAGGAGTCCTATAATTCACCCCTCCACTTT. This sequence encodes CSARSWEESYNSPLHF.

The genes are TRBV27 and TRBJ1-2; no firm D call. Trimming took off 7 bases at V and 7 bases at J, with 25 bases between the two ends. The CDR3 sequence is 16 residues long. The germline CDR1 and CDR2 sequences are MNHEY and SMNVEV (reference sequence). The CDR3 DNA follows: TGTGCCAGCACGAGGCGGCCCGGGTCAGAATTGGGTGGCTACACCTTC. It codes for CASTRRPGSELGGYTF.

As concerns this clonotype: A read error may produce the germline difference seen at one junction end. The CDR3 nucleotides read TGTACCAGCAGGCAGGGGCTGGAGACCCAGTACTTC. Translation gives CTSRQGLETQYF. The chain carries TRBV12-3 or TRBV12-4 and TRBJ2-5, with D perhaps TRBD1 (6 bases). This CDR3 is built from 12 residues.

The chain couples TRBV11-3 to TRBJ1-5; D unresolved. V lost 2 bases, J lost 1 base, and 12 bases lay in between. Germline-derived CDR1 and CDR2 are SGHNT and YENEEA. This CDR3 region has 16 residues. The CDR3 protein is CASSLSGVSSNQPQHF. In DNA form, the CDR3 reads TGTGCCAGCAGCTTATCCGGGGTATCAAGCAATCAGCCCCAGCATTTT.

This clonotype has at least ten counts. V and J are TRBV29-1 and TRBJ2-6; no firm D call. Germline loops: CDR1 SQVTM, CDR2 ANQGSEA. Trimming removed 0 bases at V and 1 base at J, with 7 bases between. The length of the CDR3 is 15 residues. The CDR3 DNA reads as TGCAGCGTTGAAGATTTGTTATCTGGGGCCAACGTCCTGACTTTC. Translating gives CSVEDLLSGANVLTF.

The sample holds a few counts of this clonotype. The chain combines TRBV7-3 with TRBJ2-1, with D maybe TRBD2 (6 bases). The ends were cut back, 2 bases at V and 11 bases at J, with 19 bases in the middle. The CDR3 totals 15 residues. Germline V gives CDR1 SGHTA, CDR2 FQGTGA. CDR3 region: CASSLRGTANGQQFF. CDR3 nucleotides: TGTGCCAGCAGCTTACGGGGGACCGCTAACGGGCAGCAGTTCTTC.

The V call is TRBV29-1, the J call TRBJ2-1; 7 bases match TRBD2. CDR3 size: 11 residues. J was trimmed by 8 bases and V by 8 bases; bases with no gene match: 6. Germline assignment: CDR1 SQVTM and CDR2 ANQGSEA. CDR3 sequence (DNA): TGCAGCCCAAACCGGGGGGATGAGCAGTTCTTC. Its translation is CSPNRGDEQFF.

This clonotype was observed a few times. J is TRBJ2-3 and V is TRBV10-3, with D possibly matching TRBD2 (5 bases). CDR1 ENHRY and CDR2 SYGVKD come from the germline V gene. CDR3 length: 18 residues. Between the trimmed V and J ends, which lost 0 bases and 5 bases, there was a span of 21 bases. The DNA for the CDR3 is TGTGCCATCAGTGAGTCGATTGTTACTAGGGTTCAGAGAGATACGCAGTATTTT. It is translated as CAISESIVTRVQRDTQYF.

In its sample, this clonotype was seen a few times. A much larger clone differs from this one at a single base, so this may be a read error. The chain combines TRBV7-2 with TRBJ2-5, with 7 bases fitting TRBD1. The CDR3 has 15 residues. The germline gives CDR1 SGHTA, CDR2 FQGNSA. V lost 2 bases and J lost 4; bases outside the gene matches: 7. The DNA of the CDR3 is TGTGCCAGCAGCTTAAGAGGGGGCCTCCTAGAGACCCAGTACTTC. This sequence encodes CASSLRGGLLETQYF.

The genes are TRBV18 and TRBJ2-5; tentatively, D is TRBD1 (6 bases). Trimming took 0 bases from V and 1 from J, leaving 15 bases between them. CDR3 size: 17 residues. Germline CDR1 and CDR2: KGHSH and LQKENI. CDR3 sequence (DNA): TGTGCCAGCTCACCACCGGATTGGACAGCGCGCCAAGAGACCCAGTACTTC. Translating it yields CASSPPDWTARQETQYF.

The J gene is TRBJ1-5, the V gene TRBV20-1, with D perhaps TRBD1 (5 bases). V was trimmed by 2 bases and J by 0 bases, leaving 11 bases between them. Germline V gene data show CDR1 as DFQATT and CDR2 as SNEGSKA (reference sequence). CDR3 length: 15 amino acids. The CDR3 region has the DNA TGCAGTGCTAGATCGACAGTCCATAGCAATCAGCCCCAGCATTTT. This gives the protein CSARSTVHSNQPQHF.

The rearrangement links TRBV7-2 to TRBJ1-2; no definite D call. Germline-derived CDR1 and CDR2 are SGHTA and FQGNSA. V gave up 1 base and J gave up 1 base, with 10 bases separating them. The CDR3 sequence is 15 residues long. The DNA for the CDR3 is TGTGCCAGCAGCTTAGACGGAGCGTATAACTATGGCTACACCTTC. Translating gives CASSLDGAYNYGYTF.

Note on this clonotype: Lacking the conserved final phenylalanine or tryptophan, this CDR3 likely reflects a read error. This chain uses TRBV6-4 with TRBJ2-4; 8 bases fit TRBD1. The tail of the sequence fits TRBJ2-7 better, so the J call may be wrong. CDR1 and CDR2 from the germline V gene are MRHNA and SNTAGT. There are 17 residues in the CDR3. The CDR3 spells CASSFIAQGGFLAEQYL. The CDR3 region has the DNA TGTGCCAGCAGCTTTATTGCACAGGGGGGATTTCTGGCCGAGCAGTACTTA.

CDR3: CASSLARGEADGYTF. DNA of the CDR3: TGTGCCAGCAGCTTAGCGCGGGGTGAGGCCGATGGCTACACCTTC. This chain joins TRBV7-2 and TRBJ1-2; D is undetermined. Trimming pared 0 bases from V and 6 bases from J, leaving 14 bases between. The CDR3 runs to 15 residues. CDR1 SGHTA and CDR2 FQGNSA come from the germline V gene.

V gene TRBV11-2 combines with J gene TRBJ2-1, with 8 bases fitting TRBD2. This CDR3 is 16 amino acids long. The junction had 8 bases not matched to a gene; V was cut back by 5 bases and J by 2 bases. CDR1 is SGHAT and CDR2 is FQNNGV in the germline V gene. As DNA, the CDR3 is TGTGCCAGCAGCCCTCAGTCCGGGGGGGCCTACAATGAGCAGTTCTTC. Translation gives CASSPQSGGAYNEQFF.

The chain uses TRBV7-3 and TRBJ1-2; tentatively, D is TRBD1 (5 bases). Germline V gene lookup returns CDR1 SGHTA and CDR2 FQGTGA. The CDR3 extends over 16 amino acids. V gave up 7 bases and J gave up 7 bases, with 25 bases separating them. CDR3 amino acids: CASNLPDSTKGVGYTF. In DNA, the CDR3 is TGTGCCAGCAACCTACCGGACTCTACTAAAGGGGTTGGCTACACCTTC. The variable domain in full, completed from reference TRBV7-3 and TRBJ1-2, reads GAGVSQTPSNKVTEKGKYVELRCDPISGHTALYWYRQSLGQGPEFLIYFQGTGAADDSGLPNDRFFAVRPEGSVSTLKIQRTERGDSAVYLCASNLPDSTKGVGYTFGSGTRLTVV.

CDR3 sequence: CASSQVAGILGRGRPYEQYF. The CDR3 DNA is TGCGCCAGCAGCCAAGTAGCCGGAATTCTGGGCAGGGGCCGACCCTACGAGCAGTACTTC. This rearrangement joins TRBV4-1 to TRBJ2-4, with TRBD1 as a possible D gene (6 bases). Near its end, the DNA agrees better with TRBJ2-7, so the J call may be wrong. The CDR3 is made up of 20 amino acids. CDR1 and CDR2 (germline): MGHRA, YSYEKL.

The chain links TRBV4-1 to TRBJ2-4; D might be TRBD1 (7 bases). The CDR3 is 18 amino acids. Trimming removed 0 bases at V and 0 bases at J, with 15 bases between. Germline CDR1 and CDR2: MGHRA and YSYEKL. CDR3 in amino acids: CASSQDLRGALAKNIQYF. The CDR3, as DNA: TGCGCCAGCAGCCAAGATCTCAGGGGGGCACTAGCCAAAAACATTCAGTACTTC.

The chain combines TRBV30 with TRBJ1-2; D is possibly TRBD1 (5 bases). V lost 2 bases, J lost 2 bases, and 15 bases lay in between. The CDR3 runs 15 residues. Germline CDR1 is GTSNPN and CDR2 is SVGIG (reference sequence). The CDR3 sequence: CAWSPRQIVNYGYTF. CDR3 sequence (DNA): TGTGCCTGGAGTCCACGACAGATCGTCAACTATGGCTACACCTTC.